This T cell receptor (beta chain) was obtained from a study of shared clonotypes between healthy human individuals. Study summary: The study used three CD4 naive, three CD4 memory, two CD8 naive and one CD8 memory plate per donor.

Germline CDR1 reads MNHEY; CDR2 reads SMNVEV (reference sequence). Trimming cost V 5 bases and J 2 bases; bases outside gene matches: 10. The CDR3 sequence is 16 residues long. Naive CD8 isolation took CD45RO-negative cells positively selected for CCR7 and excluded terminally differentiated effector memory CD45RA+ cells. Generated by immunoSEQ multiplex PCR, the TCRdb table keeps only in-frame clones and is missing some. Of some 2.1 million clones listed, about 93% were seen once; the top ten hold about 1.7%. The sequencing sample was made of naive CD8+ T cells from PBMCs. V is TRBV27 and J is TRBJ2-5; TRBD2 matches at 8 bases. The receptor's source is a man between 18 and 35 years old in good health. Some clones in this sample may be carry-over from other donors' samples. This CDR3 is CASSPLKVAGQETQYF. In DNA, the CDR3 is TGTGCCAGCAGTCCCCTCAAAGTAGCGGGGCAAGAGACCCAGTACTTC.